Detailed here is one TCR beta chain. Clones were sequenced by immunoSEQ multiplex PCR, and TCRdb holds only the in-frame ones, with some missing. This sample has around 68,000 clones, with roughly 85% found just once. This sample stems from a study of blood T cell repertoires in COVID-19. Study at large: Some COVID-19 samples were acute and others convalescent; all came from the United States, Italy and Spain.

Germline loops: CDR1 LGHNA, CDR2 YNFKEQ. The CDR3 has 19 residues. With V trimmed by 0 bases and J by 2 bases, 1 base remained unmatched. This sequence originates from an older man with acute or convalescent COVID-19. The sequencing sample was made of peripheral blood. This rearrangement joins TRBV4-2 to TRBJ2-6; 16 bases are a match to TRBD2. CDR3 amino acids: CASSQEGTSGRAGANVLTF. Written as DNA, the CDR3 is TGTGCCAGCAGCCAAGAGGGGACTAGCGGGAGGGCTGGGGCCAACGTCCTGACTTTC.